This TCR beta chain came from a study of blood T cell repertoires in COVID-19. Study overall: Acute and convalescent COVID-19 specimens originated in the United States, Italy and Spain.

Original processing notes: Amplification from reference gene primers served as the basis for estimated nucleated cell counts. Method: immunoSEQ multiplex PCR; TCRdb's copy keeps in-frame clones and lacks some. The V and J calls and the clone size are those of that table, but D and trimming were determined from the DNA. This sample has approximately 500,000 clones; roughly 88% occur once, and the top ten carry around 1.9%. The length of the CDR3 is 12 residues. The V gene lost 0 bases and the J gene lost 8 bases, with 7 bases spanning the gap. Germline V gene sequence: CDR1 WSHSY, CDR2 SAAADI. Sequenced material: PBMCs or T cells enriched from blood (not recorded which). This chain uses TRBV10-2 with TRBJ1-2; D is uncertain. The TCR originated in a woman aged 40 to 55 who had recovered from COVID-19. In DNA, the CDR3 is TGCGCCAGCAGTGAGTCGGCCAACGGCTACACCTTC. This translates into CASSESANGYTF.